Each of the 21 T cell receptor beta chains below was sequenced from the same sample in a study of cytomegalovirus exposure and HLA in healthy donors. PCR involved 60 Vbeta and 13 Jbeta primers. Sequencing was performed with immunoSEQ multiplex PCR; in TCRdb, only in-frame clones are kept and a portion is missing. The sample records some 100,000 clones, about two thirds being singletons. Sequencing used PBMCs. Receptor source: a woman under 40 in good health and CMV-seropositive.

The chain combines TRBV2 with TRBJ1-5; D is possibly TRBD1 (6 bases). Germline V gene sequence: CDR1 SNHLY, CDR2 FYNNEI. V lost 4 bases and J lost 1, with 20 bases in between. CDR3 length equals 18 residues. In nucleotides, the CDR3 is TGTGCCAGCAGTGGCCCGGCCTTAGGCAGGGGAAGCAATCAGCCCCAGCATTTT. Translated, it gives CASSGPALGRGSNQPQHF.

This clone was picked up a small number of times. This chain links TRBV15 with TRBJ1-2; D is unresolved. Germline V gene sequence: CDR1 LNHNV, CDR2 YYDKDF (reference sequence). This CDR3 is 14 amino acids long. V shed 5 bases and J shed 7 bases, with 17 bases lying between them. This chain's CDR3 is CATSPNFAPGGYTF. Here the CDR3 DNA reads TGTGCCACCAGCCCCAATTTTGCCCCGGGTGGCTACACCTTC.

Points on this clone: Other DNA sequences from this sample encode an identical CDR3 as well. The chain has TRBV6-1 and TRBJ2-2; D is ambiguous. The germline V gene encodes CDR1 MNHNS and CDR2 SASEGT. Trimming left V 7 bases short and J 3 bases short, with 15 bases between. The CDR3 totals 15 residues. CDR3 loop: CASTRSGFDTGELFF. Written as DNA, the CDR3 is TGTGCCAGCACCCGATCAGGATTCGACACCGGGGAGCTGTTTTTT.

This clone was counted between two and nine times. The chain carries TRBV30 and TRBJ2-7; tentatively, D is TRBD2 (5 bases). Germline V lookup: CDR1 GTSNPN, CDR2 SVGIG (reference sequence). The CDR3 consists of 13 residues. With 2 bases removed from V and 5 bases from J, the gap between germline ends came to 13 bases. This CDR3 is CAWSPGIGHEQYF. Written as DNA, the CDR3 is TGTGCCTGGAGTCCGGGGATCGGCCACGAGCAGTACTTC. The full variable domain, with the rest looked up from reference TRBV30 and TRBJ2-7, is SQTIHQWPATLVQPVGSPLSLECTVEGTSNPNLYWYRQAAGRGLQLLFYSVGIGQISSEVPQNLSASRPQDRQFILSSKKLLLSDSGFYLCAWSPGIGHEQYFGPGTRLTVT.

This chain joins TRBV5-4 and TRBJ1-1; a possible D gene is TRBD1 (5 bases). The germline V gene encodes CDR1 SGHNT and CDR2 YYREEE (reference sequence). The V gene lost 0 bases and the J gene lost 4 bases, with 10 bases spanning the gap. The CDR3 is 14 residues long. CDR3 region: CASSLGTGSTEAFF. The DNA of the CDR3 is TGTGCCAGCAGCTTGGGTACAGGCTCCACTGAAGCTTTCTTT.

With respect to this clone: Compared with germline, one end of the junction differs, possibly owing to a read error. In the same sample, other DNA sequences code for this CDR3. CDR3 nucleotides: TGTGCCAGCAGTTACGTACAGGGATATGGTTACACCTTC. Its protein product is CASSYVQGYGYTF. The rearrangement links TRBV6-5 to TRBJ1-2; TRBD1 is a possible D gene (6 bases). The CDR3 totals 13 residues. Germline CDR1 reads MNHEY; CDR2 reads SVGAGI.

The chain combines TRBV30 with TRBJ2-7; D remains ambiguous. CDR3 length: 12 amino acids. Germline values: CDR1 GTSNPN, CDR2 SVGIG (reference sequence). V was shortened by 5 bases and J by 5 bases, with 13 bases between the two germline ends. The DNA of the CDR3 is TGTGCCTGGGGAAGGTTTGACAACGAGCAGTACTTC. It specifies CAWGRFDNEQYF.

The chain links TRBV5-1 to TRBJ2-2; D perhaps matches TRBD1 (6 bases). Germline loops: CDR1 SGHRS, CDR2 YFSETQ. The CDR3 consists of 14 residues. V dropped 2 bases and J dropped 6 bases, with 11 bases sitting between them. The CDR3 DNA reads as TGCGCCAGCAGCTTAACAGGGTACCCCGGGGAGCTGTTTTTT. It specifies CASSLTGYPGELFF.

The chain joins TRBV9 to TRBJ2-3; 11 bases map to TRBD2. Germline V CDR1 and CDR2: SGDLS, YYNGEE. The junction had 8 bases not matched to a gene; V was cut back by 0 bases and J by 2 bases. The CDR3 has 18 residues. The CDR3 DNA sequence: TGTGCCAGCAGCGTAGCTGCTAGCGGGGGGATCTCCACAGATACGCAGTATTTT. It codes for CASSVAASGGISTDTQYF.

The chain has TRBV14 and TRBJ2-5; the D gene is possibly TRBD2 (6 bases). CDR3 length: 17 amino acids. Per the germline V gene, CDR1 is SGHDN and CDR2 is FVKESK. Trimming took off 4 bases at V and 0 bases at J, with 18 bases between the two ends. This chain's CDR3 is CASSRRRKGLYQETQYF. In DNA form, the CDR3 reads TGTGCCAGCAGCCGCCGCCGGAAGGGACTGTACCAAGAGACCCAGTACTTC.

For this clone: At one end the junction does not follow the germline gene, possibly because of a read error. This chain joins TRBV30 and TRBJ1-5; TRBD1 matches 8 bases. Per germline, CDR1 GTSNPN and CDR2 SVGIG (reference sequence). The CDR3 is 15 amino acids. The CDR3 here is CAWSWTGQFNQPQNF. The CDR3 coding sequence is TGTGCCTGGAGTTGGACAGGGCAGTTCAATCAGCCCCAGAATTTT.

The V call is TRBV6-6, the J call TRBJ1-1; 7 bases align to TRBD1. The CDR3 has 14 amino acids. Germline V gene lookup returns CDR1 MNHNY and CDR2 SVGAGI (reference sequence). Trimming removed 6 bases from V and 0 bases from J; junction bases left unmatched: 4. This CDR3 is CASSKGTVNTEAFF. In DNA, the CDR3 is TGTGCCAGCAGCAAGGGGACAGTGAACACTGAAGCTTTCTTT.

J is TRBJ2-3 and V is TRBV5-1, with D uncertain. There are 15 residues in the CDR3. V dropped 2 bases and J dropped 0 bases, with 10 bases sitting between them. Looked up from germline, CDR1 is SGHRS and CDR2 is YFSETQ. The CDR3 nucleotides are TGCGCCAGCAGCTTTACTTTCTATAGCACAGATACGCAGTATTTT. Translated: CASSFTFYSTDTQYF.

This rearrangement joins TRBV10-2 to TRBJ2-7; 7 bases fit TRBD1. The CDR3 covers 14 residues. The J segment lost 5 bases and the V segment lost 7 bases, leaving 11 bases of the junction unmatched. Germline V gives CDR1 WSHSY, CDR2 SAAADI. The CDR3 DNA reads TGCGCCAGCATGCCTTACAGGGGAGTCGACGAGCAGTACTTC. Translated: CASMPYRGVDEQYF.

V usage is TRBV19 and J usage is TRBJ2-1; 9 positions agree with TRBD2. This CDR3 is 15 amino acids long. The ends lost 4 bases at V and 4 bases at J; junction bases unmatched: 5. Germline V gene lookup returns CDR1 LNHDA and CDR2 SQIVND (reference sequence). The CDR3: CASSTAGGKYNEQFF. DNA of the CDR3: TGTGCCAGTAGTACGGCGGGGGGGAAGTACAATGAGCAGTTCTTC.

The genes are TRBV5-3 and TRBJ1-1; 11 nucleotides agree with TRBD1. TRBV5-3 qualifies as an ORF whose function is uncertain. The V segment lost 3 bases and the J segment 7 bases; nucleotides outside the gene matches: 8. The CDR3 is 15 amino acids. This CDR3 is CARSSAPGQGDEAFF. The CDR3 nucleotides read TGTGCCAGAAGCTCGGCCCCGGGACAGGGGGATGAAGCTTTCTTT.

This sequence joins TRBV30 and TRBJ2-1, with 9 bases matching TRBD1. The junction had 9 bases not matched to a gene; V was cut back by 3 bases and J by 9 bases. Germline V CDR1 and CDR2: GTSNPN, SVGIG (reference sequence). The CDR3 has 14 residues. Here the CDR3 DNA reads TGTGCCTGGAGCCTAGGACAGGGGATGGGTGAGCAGTTCTTC. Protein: CAWSLGQGMGEQFF.

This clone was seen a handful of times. CDR3 protein: CASSDQGSLEQYF. Here the CDR3 DNA reads TGTGCCAGTAGTGATCAGGGTTCCCTCGAGCAGTACTTC. The chain carries TRBV19 and TRBJ2-7; maybe TRBD1 (5 bases). The CDR3 is made up of 13 amino acids. V shed 5 bases and J shed 6 bases, with 14 bases lying between them. The germline V gene encodes CDR1 LNHDA and CDR2 SQIVND (reference sequence). The full variable domain, rest sourced from reference TRBV19 and TRBJ2-7, is DGGITQSPKYLFRKEGQNVTLSCEQNLNHDAMYWYRQDPGQGLRLIYYSQIVNDFQKGDIAEGYSVSREKKESFPLTVTSAQKNPTAFYLCASSDQGSLEQYFGPGTRLTVT.

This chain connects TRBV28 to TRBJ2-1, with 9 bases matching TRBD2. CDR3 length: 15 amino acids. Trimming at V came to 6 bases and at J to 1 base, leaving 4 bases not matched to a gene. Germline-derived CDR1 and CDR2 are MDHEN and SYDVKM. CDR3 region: CASRLSGGSYNEQFF. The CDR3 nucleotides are TGTGCCAGCAGACTTAGCGGGGGTTCCTACAATGAGCAGTTCTTC.

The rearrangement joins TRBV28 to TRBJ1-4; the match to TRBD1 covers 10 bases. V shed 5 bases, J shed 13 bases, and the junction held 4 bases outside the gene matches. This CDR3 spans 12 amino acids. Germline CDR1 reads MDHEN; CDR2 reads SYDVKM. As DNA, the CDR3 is TGTGCCAGCAGTCCGTGGACAGGGGGACTGTTTTTT. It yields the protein CASSPWTGGLFF.

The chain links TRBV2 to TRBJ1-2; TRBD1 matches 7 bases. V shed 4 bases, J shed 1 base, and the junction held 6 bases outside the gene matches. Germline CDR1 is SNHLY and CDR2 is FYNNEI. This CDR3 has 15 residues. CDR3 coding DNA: TGTGCCAGCAGTGGTAAAGGGGGCTATAACTATGGCTACACCTTC. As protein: CASSGKGGYNYGYTF.